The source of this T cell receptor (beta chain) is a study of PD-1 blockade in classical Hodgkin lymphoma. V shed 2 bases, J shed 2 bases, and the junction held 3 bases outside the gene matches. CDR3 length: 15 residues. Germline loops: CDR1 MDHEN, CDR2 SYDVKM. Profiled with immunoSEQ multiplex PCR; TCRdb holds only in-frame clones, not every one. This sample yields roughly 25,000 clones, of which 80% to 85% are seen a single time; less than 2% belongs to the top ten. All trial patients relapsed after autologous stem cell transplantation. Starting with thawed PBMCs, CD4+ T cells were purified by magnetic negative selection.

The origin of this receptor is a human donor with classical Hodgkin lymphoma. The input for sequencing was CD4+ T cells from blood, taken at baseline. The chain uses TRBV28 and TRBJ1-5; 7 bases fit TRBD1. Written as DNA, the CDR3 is TGTGCCAGCAGTTTAGAGGGGGCTGGCAATCAGCCCCAGCATTTT. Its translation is CASSLEGAGNQPQHF.